Following are 25 T cell receptor beta chains from one sample sequenced in a study of blood T cell repertoires in COVID-19. Profiling relied on immunoSEQ multiplex PCR, and the TCRdb table lists in-frame clones only, not all of them. The sample records about 150,000 clones, roughly 84% being singletons. The sequenced sample consisted of peripheral blood. Every receptor here comes from a woman in her sixties with acute or convalescent COVID-19.

The DNA for the CDR3 is TGTGCCACCAGTGATTCCCGGGGGGCCCTCGGGGGGCAGTACTTC. Translated: CATSDSRGALGGQYF. This chain links TRBV24-1 with TRBJ2-5, with D tentatively TRBD2 (7 bases). V dropped 2 bases and J dropped 11 bases, with 20 bases sitting between them. The CDR3 consists of 15 residues. Germline values: CDR1 KGHDR, CDR2 SFDVKD.

The sample holds a few counts of this clone. The chain employs TRBV4-2 and TRBJ1-2; 8 nucleotides line up with TRBD1. The CDR3 runs 17 residues. Germline CDR1 reads LGHNA; CDR2 reads YNFKEQ. V shed 0 bases and J 0 bases; nucleotides not matched to a gene: 6. Here the CDR3 reads CASSQDAGGQANYGYTF. The CDR3 DNA sequence: TGTGCCAGCAGCCAAGATGCAGGGGGCCAAGCTAACTATGGCTACACCTTC.

V is TRBV7-9 and J is TRBJ1-1; 8 bases agree with TRBD1. There are 15 residues in the CDR3. Germline V gene sequence: CDR1 SEHNR, CDR2 FQNEAQ (reference sequence). The J segment lost 1 base and the V segment lost 3 bases, leaving 4 bases of the junction unmatched. CDR3 in amino acids: CASSLFGTGNTEAFF. The CDR3 DNA follows: TGTGCCAGCAGCTTGTTCGGGACAGGGAACACTGAAGCTTTCTTT.

The gene calls are TRBV9 and TRBJ2-7; D may be TRBD1 (5 bases). V lost 0 bases and J lost 2, with 9 bases in between. Germline V gives CDR1 SGDLS, CDR2 YYNGEE. This CDR3 contains 14 residues. In DNA form, the CDR3 reads TGTGCCAGCAGCGTAGCCAGGGCACCCTACGAGCAGTACTTC. It codes for CASSVARAPYEQYF.

V gene TRBV6-6 combines with J gene TRBJ1-4; 8 nucleotides match TRBD1. CDR1 is MNHNY, CDR2 SVGAGI, per germline (reference sequence). The CDR3 runs 16 residues. V was pared by 4 bases and J by 4 bases, with 8 bases of the junction left unmatched. CDR3 in amino acids: CASSFSGGAINEKLFF. The CDR3 bases are TGTGCCAGCAGTTTCTCAGGGGGCGCCATTAATGAAAAACTGTTTTTT.

This chain links TRBV4-3 with TRBJ1-1; no clear D gene. Germline values: CDR1 LGHNA, CDR2 YSLEER. The ends were cut back, 0 bases at V and 3 bases at J, with 11 bases in the middle. The CDR3 loop spans 15 amino acids. Here the CDR3 DNA reads TGCGCCAGCAGCCAAGAGGGCAGGAGGGACACTGAAGCTTTCTTT. This sequence encodes CASSQEGRRDTEAFF.

The chain has TRBV24-1 and TRBJ2-3; the match to TRBD1 covers 8 bases. J gave up 5 bases and V 3 bases, and 9 bases lay outside the gene matches. The CDR3 extends over 16 amino acids. Per the germline V gene, CDR1 is KGHDR and CDR2 is SFDVKD. CDR3 sequence (DNA): TGTGCCACCAGTGATCCCCTCAGGGGGCAGGGAGATACGCAGTATTTT. Its translation is CATSDPLRGQGDTQYF.

The V gene is TRBV5-1, the J gene TRBJ2-6; 8 positions match TRBD1. V was clipped by 4 bases and J by 0 bases; unmatched bases: 6. The germline gives CDR1 SGHRS, CDR2 YFSETQ. This CDR3 has 17 amino acids. The CDR3 loop is CASSVTGTGSGANVLTF. CDR3 sequence (DNA): TGCGCCAGCAGCGTAACCGGGACAGGCTCTGGGGCCAACGTCCTGACTTTC.

The V gene is TRBV9, the J gene TRBJ1-4; D is perhaps TRBD1 (5 bases). V lost 0 bases and J lost 3, with 12 bases in between. CDR3 size: 16 residues. Germline V lookup: CDR1 SGDLS, CDR2 YYNGEE. The CDR3 spells CASSVGGGEPNEKLFF. CDR3 DNA: TGTGCCAGCAGCGTAGGCGGGGGGGAACCTAATGAAAAACTGTTTTTT. Full variable domain (missing parts from reference TRBV9 and TRBJ1-4): DSGVTQTPKHLITATGQRVTLRCSPRSGDLSVYWYQQSLDQGLQFLIQYYNGEERAKGNILERFSAQQFPDLHSELNLSSLELGDSALYFCASSVGGGEPNEKLFFGSGTQLSVL.

The rearrangement links TRBV7-9 to TRBJ2-1; 12 nucleotides agree with TRBD2. The germline V gene encodes CDR1 SEHNR and CDR2 FQNEAQ (reference sequence). The V and J ends lost 5 bases and 9 bases, in that order; junction bases with no gene match: 8. This CDR3 spans 15 amino acids. CDR3 in amino acids: CASSPLAGGPIEQFF. The CDR3 DNA reads as TGTGCCAGCAGCCCGCTAGCGGGGGGGCCCATTGAGCAGTTCTTC.

This clone occurred once. The rearrangement uses TRBV11-2 and TRBJ2-2; a weak D match, TRBD2 (5 bases). CDR3 length equals 17 residues. Trimming stripped 4 bases from V and 1 base from J, with 16 bases between. Germline V gene lookup returns CDR1 SGHAT and CDR2 FQNNGV. CDR3 sequence reads: CASSSPGVGVNTGELFF. The CDR3 nucleotides read TGTGCCAGCAGCTCGCCGGGTGTCGGGGTGAACACCGGGGAGCTGTTTTTT. Together with reference TRBV11-2 and TRBJ2-2, the CDR3 gives the full variable domain: EAGVAQSPRYKIIEKRQSVAFWCNPISGHATLYWYQQILGQGPKLLIQFQNNGVVDDSQLPKDRFSAERLKGVDSTLKIQPAKLEDSAVYLCASSSPGVGVNTGELFFGEGSRLTVL.

The chain has TRBV5-6 and TRBJ2-2, with unresolved D. This CDR3 is built from 14 residues. The V end was cut by 2 bases, the J end by 5 bases, with 10 bases between. Germline-derived CDR1 and CDR2 are SGHDT and YYEEEE. This chain's CDR3 is CASSFFARTGELFF. As DNA, the CDR3 is TGTGCCAGCAGCTTCTTCGCCCGGACCGGGGAGCTGTTTTTT.

This chain links TRBV2 with TRBJ1-2, with D unclear. The CDR3 extends over 12 amino acids. CDR1 is SNHLY, CDR2 FYNNEI, per germline. V was clipped by 4 bases and J by 4 bases, with 7 bases between them. The CDR3 loop reads CASSGAGYGYTF. The CDR3 DNA reads TGTGCCAGCAGTGGGGCGGGCTATGGCTACACCTTC.

The V and J genes are TRBV6-5 and TRBJ1-2; D remains ambiguous. The V end was cut by 10 bases, the J end by 1 base, with 4 bases between. Germline CDR1 and CDR2: MNHEY and SVGAGI. The CDR3 contains 10 residues. Here the CDR3 DNA reads TGTGCCACCGTTAACTATGGCTACACCTTC. Amino acid sequence: CATVNYGYTF.

The chain employs TRBV7-2 and TRBJ1-2; TRBD1 matches at 7 bases. Germline V lookup: CDR1 SGHTA, CDR2 FQGNSA. Trimming cost V 1 base and J 3 bases; bases outside gene matches: 2. The CDR3 has 14 amino acids. CDR3 protein: CASSLVTGDYGYTF. In nucleotides, the CDR3 is TGTGCCAGCAGCTTAGTTACAGGGGACTATGGCTACACCTTC.

The chain employs TRBV6-2 or TRBV6-3 and TRBJ2-5; 11 nucleotides agree with TRBD1. In germline, CDR1 is MNHEY, CDR2 SVGEGT. V trimming: 2 bases; J trimming: 2 bases; junction bases outside the gene matches: 7. The CDR3 spans 17 residues. CDR3 sequence reads: CASSYRGTGGWQETQYF. CDR3 in DNA: TGTGCCAGCAGTTACAGGGGGACAGGGGGATGGCAAGAGACCCAGTACTTC.

CDR3 in DNA: TGCGCCAGCAGCTTGGATGTCGGTTACACCGGGGAGCTGTTTTTT. The encoded protein is CASSLDVGYTGELFF. The V call is TRBV5-1, the J call TRBJ2-2; D is uncertain. The V gene lost 0 bases and the J gene lost 3 bases, with 9 bases spanning the gap. The CDR3 loop spans 15 amino acids. Germline CDR1 and CDR2: SGHRS and YFSETQ.

This clone appeared a few times. The gene calls are TRBV7-9 and TRBJ2-3, with 7 positions matching TRBD2. The V gene end was trimmed by 4 bases and the J gene end by 5 bases; junction bases not matched to a gene: 6. The CDR3 sequence is 14 residues long. The V gene's germline CDR1 is SEHNR and CDR2 FQNEAQ (reference sequence). CDR3 sequence: CASSSKPGGDTQYF. DNA of the CDR3: TGTGCCAGCAGCTCCAAACCGGGGGGAGATACGCAGTATTTT.

The CDR3 DNA is TGCGCCAGCAGCTTGATGGGACAGGAGGGGAATGAGCAGTTCTTC. It codes for CASSLMGQEGNEQFF. The chain is built from TRBV5-1 and TRBJ2-1; 8 nucleotides agree with TRBD1. J lost 7 bases, V lost 1 base, and 7 bases had no gene match. The CDR3 runs 15 residues. Germline loops: CDR1 SGHRS, CDR2 YFSETQ.

This clone has only a few counts. The chain recombines TRBV6-5 with TRBJ2-7; 8 nucleotides line up with TRBD2. CDR1 and CDR2 from the germline V gene are MNHEY and SVGAGI. V was pared by 6 bases and J by 0 bases, with 7 bases of the junction left unmatched. This CDR3 spans 15 amino acids. CDR3 amino acids: CASRMGRGGSYEQYF. In DNA form, the CDR3 reads TGTGCCAGCAGGATGGGACGGGGGGGCTCCTACGAGCAGTACTTC.

The chain has TRBV5-1 and TRBJ1-1, with 8 bases that match TRBD1. The CDR3 contains 16 residues. The junction had 12 bases not matched to a gene; V was cut back by 4 bases and J by 4 bases. Looked up from germline, CDR1 is SGHRS and CDR2 is YFSETQ. CDR3 loop: CASSLRGRQGSTEAFF. CDR3 DNA sequence: TGCGCCAGCAGCCTCAGGGGGCGGCAGGGTAGCACTGAAGCTTTCTTT.

This chain uses TRBV5-1 with TRBJ1-1; D perhaps matches TRBD1 (5 bases). CDR3 length equals 14 residues. From germline, CDR1 is SGHRS and CDR2 YFSETQ. The germline V and J ends were trimmed by 3 bases and 3 bases, with 12 bases remaining between them. The CDR3 DNA follows: TGCGCCAGCAGCTCTTACCTAGGGGACACTGAAGCTTTCTTT. It specifies CASSSYLGDTEAFF.

The genes are TRBV21-1 and TRBJ1-1; TRBD1, as called in the table, went unchecked against the DNA. TRBV21-1 is a known pseudogene. This CDR3 contains 15 residues. The CDR3 region has the DNA TGTGCCAGCAGCAAAGGTGGCCAGGTGAACACTGAAGCTTTCTTT. This gives the protein CASSKGGQVNTEAFF.

The chain employs TRBV6-1 and TRBJ1-4, with 9 positions matching TRBD1. V shed 3 bases and J 3 bases; nucleotides not matched to a gene: 2. The CDR3 spans 15 residues. CDR1 is MNHNS, CDR2 SASEGT, per germline. The CDR3 protein is CASSEGQGPNEKLFF. For the CDR3, the DNA is TGTGCCAGCAGTGAGGGACAGGGACCTAATGAAAAACTGTTTTTT.

The chain carries TRBV30 and TRBJ2-5, with TRBD2 identical over 9 bases. With 2 bases clipped from V and 5 bases from J, the junction kept 9 bases outside the gene matches. CDR3 length: 15 amino acids. The germline CDR1 and CDR2 sequences are GTSNPN and SVGIG (reference sequence). The CDR3 loop reads CAWSPGAGGHETQYF. CDR3 bases: TGTGCCTGGAGTCCGGGGGCGGGGGGGCATGAGACCCAGTACTTC.